This T cell receptor (beta chain) comes out of a study of blood T cell repertoires in COVID-19. Study context: The study drew acute and convalescent COVID-19 samples from the United States, Italy and Spain.

Profiling relied on immunoSEQ multiplex PCR, and the TCRdb table lists in-frame clones only, not all of them. This table holds 200,000 to 250,000 clones, 75% to 90% found once. Germline values: CDR1 SGHRS, CDR2 YFSETQ. Deletions cut 2 bases from V and 7 bases from J, with 12 bases between. This CDR3 has 14 residues. The source is a man aged 25 to 45 who had recovered from COVID-19. The material sequenced was PBMCs or T cells enriched from blood (not recorded which). This rearrangement joins TRBV5-1 to TRBJ1-4; D remains unclear. The CDR3 DNA reads TGCGCCAGCAGCTTTACGGCGGCCCGTGAAAAACTGTTTTTT. Translating gives CASSFTAAREKLFF.